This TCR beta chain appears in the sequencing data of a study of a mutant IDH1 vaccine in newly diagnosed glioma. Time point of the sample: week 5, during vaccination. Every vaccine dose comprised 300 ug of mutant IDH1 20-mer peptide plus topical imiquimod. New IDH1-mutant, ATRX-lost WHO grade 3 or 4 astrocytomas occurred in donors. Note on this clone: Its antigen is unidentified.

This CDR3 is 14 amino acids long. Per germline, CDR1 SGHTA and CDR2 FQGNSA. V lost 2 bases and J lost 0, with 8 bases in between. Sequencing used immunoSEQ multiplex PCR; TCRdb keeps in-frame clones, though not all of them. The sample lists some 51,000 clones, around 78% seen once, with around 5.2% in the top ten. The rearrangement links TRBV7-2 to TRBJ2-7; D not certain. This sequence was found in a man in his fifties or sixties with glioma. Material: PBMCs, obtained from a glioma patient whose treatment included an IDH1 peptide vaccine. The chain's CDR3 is CASSLQQNSYEQYF. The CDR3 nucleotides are TGTGCCAGCAGCTTACAGCAGAACTCCTACGAGCAGTACTTC.